This T cell receptor beta chain was recovered during a study of T cell changes during pregnancy in multiple sclerosis. This clone came up a few times. Germline-derived CDR1 and CDR2 are MDHEN and SYDVKM. J was trimmed by 9 bases and V by 0 bases; bases with no gene match: 8. The CDR3 runs 17 residues. Clones were read by immunoSEQ multiplex PCR, and TCRdb kept only the in-frame ones, dropping some. The sample carries about 42,000 clones, 80% to 95% recorded once. Source: CD4+ T cells from peripheral blood mononuclear cells, taken after pregnancy. This chain uses TRBV28 with TRBJ2-1; the match to TRBD2 covers 13 bases. The source of this sequence is a female donor in good health, enrolled as a control in a pregnancy study. The CDR3 coding sequence is TGTGCCAGCAGTTTATGGATACTAGCGGGAGGGCCTGGTGAGCAGTTCTTC. Its protein product is CASSLWILAGGPGEQFF.